The 25 T cell receptor beta chains given below trace back to one sample, sequenced in a study of blood T cell repertoires in COVID-19. Profiling relied on immunoSEQ multiplex PCR, and the TCRdb table lists in-frame clones only, not all of them. The sample lists around 250,000 clones; approximately 91% were seen once. The sequencing sample was made of PBMCs or T cells enriched from blood (not recorded which). Receptor source: a human donor in a cohort exposed to, infected with or recovered from COVID-19 (not recorded which). The donor label of this sample is uncertain.

This sequence joins TRBV19 and TRBJ1-2, with TRBD1 matching 7 bases. The V gene end was trimmed by 3 bases and the J gene end by 2 bases; junction bases not matched to a gene: 6. The CDR3 spans 15 residues. The germline gives CDR1 LNHDA, CDR2 SQIVND (reference sequence). CDR3 sequence (DNA): TGTGCCAGTAGTATGACAGGGAAATTCAACTATGGCTACACCTTC. Protein: CASSMTGKFNYGYTF.

The J gene is TRBJ1-1, the V gene TRBV7-2; unclear D gene. The CDR3 has 13 amino acids. Trimming shortened V by 3 bases and J by 4 bases, and 9 bases separated the two germline ends. Germline CDR1 SGHTA, CDR2 FQGNSA. The CDR3 reads CASSFGAGTEAFF. CDR3 nucleotides: TGTGCCAGCAGCTTTGGAGCTGGCACTGAAGCTTTCTTT.

The chain employs TRBV5-6 and TRBJ1-2, with TRBD1 matching over 8 bases. With 0 bases clipped from V and 6 bases from J, the junction kept 4 bases outside the gene matches. Looked up from germline, CDR1 is SGHDT and CDR2 is YYEEEE. CDR3 length equals 14 residues. The CDR3 here is CASSLADRGHGYTF. CDR3 sequence (DNA): TGTGCCAGCAGCTTGGCTGACAGGGGACATGGCTACACCTTC.

The chain recombines TRBV5-4 with TRBJ2-5; D is unclear. There are 12 residues in the CDR3. V was clipped by 1 base and J by 5 bases, with 6 bases between them. The germline gives CDR1 SGHNT, CDR2 YYREEE (reference sequence). This CDR3 reads CASSLYRETQYF. The CDR3 DNA reads as TGTGCCAGCAGCTTGTATCGGGAGACCCAGTACTTC.

The rearrangement uses TRBV19 and TRBJ1-1, with 7 bases aligning to TRBD1. Germline CDR1 is LNHDA and CDR2 is SQIVND (reference sequence). This CDR3 is 14 amino acids long. Trimming cost V 3 bases and J 4 bases; bases outside gene matches: 5. The CDR3 sequence: CASSMKGAGTEAFF. DNA for the CDR3: TGTGCCAGTAGTATGAAGGGGGCGGGCACTGAAGCTTTCTTT.

The chain couples TRBV15 to TRBJ2-5; 10 positions match TRBD1. The CDR3 extends over 18 amino acids. Germline CDR1 and CDR2: LNHNV and YYDKDF (reference sequence). V shed 0 bases and J 0 bases; nucleotides not matched to a gene: 7. The chain's CDR3 is CATSREIGDRGYQETQYF. In nucleotides, the CDR3 is TGTGCCACCAGCAGAGAAATTGGGGACAGGGGTTACCAAGAGACCCAGTACTTC.

The chain joins TRBV2 to TRBJ1-6; D remains unclear. Germline CDR1 reads SNHLY; CDR2 reads FYNNEI. Between the trimmed V and J ends, which lost 0 bases and 4 bases, there was a span of 7 bases. The CDR3 runs 15 residues. This CDR3 reads CASSEAAGYNSPLHF. The CDR3 DNA reads as TGTGCCAGCAGTGAAGCGGCAGGTTATAATTCACCCCTCCACTTT.

V gene TRBV12-5 combines with J gene TRBJ1-5; D is undetermined. This CDR3 region has 12 residues. Germline V gene sequence: CDR1 LGHNT, CDR2 FRNRAP. Trimming pared 5 bases from V and 4 bases from J, leaving 6 bases between. CDR3 region: CASGALNQPQHF. The CDR3 DNA reads TGTGCTAGTGGTGCACTAAATCAGCCCCAGCATTTT.

The chain uses TRBV6-5 and TRBJ1-1; 7 nucleotides line up with TRBD1. The CDR3 covers 14 residues. Germline CDR1 MNHEY, CDR2 SVGAGI. V was clipped by 6 bases and J by 2 bases; unmatched bases: 6. This CDR3 reads CASRLQGYNTEAFF. The CDR3, as DNA: TGTGCCAGCAGATTACAGGGGTATAACACTGAAGCTTTCTTT.

The chain couples TRBV10-2 to TRBJ2-6; TRBD1 is a possible D gene (7 bases). The CDR3 covers 17 residues. With 6 bases removed from V and 2 bases from J, the gap between germline ends came to 17 bases. Germline lookup yields CDR1 WSHSY and CDR2 SAAADI. Written as DNA, the CDR3 is TGCGCCAGCAGAAACAGGGGACTTTCAGCTGGGGCCAACGTCCTGACTTTC. Translated, it gives CASRNRGLSAGANVLTF.

This clone was found a few times. The V gene is TRBV15, the J gene TRBJ2-1; D remains ambiguous. This CDR3 has 16 amino acids. Looked up from germline, CDR1 is LNHNV and CDR2 is YYDKDF (reference sequence). Deletions cut 0 bases from V and 7 bases from J, with 16 bases between. CDR3 nucleotide sequence: TGTGCCACCAGCAGAGATGCGGCAGACTTAAGAAATGAGCAGTTCTTC. This encodes CATSRDAADLRNEQFF. The full variable domain, in which reference TRBV15 and TRBJ2-1 provide the parts outside the CDR3, is DAMVIQNPRYQVTQFGKPVTLSCSQTLNHNVMYWYQQKSSQAPKLLFHYYDKDFNNEADTPDNFQSRRPNTSFCFLDIRSPGLGDTAMYLCATSRDAADLRNEQFFGPGTRLTVL.

The V and J genes are TRBV10-3 and TRBJ1-4; TRBD1 might be the D (5 bases). The CDR3 loop spans 16 amino acids. In germline, CDR1 is ENHRY, CDR2 SYGVKD. Trimming left V 4 bases short and J 3 bases short, with 15 bases between. In DNA, the CDR3 is TGTGCCATCAGTGTCCTACAGGTAACCGCTAATGAAAAACTGTTTTTT. Translated: CAISVLQVTANEKLFF.

The rearrangement links TRBV5-3 to TRBJ1-5; 8 bases agree with TRBD1. TRBV5-3 is labeled an ORF, and its function is uncertain. The CDR3 spans 15 residues. With V trimmed by 6 bases and J by 2 bases, 7 bases remained unmatched. The CDR3, as DNA: TGTGCCAGAACCCAAGCAGGGGGCTGCAATCAGCCCCAGCATTTT. Translating gives CARTQAGGCNQPQHF.

V gene TRBV7-9 combines with J gene TRBJ1-2, with D possibly TRBD1 on 6 matching bases. The CDR3 runs 11 residues. Trimming cost V 4 bases and J 8 bases, with 8 bases left between them. CDR1 is SEHNR and CDR2 is FQNEAQ in the germline V gene (reference sequence). The CDR3 protein is CASSYRDGYTF. The CDR3, as DNA: TGTGCCAGCAGCTACAGGGACGGCTACACCTTC. The full variable domain, in which reference TRBV7-9 and TRBJ1-2 provide the parts outside the CDR3, is DTGVSQNPRHKITKRGQNVTFRCDPISEHNRLYWYRQTLGQGPEFLTYFQNEAQLEKSRLLSDRFSAERPKGSFSTLEIQRTEQGDSAMYLCASSYRDGYTFGSGTRLTVV.

This chain uses TRBV4-1 with TRBJ1-1, with no clear D. The CDR3 is 13 amino acids. V was clipped by 1 base and J by 4 bases, with 7 bases between them. Germline values: CDR1 MGHRA, CDR2 YSYEKL. CDR3 in DNA: TGCGCCAGCAGCCAAGTTTCCGGCACTGAAGCTTTCTTT. Its translation: CASSQVSGTEAFF.

V usage is TRBV14 and J usage is TRBJ1-1; no definite D call. The CDR3 runs 15 residues. The germline V gene encodes CDR1 SGHDN and CDR2 FVKESK. The germline V and J ends were trimmed by 1 base and 3 bases, with 12 bases remaining between them. The CDR3 is CASSQVGAWDTEAFF. For the CDR3, the DNA is TGTGCCAGCAGCCAAGTCGGAGCTTGGGACACTGAAGCTTTCTTT.

The chain employs TRBV10-3 and TRBJ2-2; 8 nucleotides match TRBD1. Per the germline V gene, CDR1 is ENHRY and CDR2 is SYGVKD. The CDR3 extends over 15 amino acids. After removal of 4 bases from V and 0 bases from J, the junction contained 1 base not matched to a gene. The CDR3 reads CAISGGQANTGELFF. The CDR3 DNA reads TGTGCCATCAGTGGGGGACAGGCGAACACCGGGGAGCTGTTTTTT.

J is TRBJ2-1 and V is TRBV6-5; 9 positions match TRBD1. This CDR3 is 14 amino acids long. The germline CDR1 and CDR2 sequences are MNHEY and SVGAGI. The trim removed 8 bases at V and 7 bases at J, leaving 9 bases unmatched. In nucleotides, the CDR3 is TGTGCCAGCGGGGGGCGGACAGGGGTTAATGAGCAGTTCTTC. It codes for CASGGRTGVNEQFF.

The rearrangement links TRBV19 to TRBJ1-2; 7 bases are a match to TRBD1. The CDR3 spans 13 residues. The trim removed 6 bases at V and 4 bases at J, leaving 5 bases unmatched. The germline gives CDR1 LNHDA, CDR2 SQIVND (reference sequence). This CDR3 is CASSPRDSYGYTF. CDR3 in DNA: TGTGCCAGTAGCCCTCGGGACAGCTATGGCTACACCTTC. Drawing the rest from reference TRBV19 and TRBJ1-2, the complete variable domain is DGGITQSPKYLFRKEGQNVTLSCEQNLNHDAMYWYRQDPGQGLRLIYYSQIVNDFQKGDIAEGYSVSREKKESFPLTVTSAQKNPTAFYLCASSPRDSYGYTFGSGTRLTVV.

This clone has a single count. The rearrangement joins TRBV21-1 to TRBJ1-6; TRBD1 is taken as the D call from the table, unchecked against the DNA. TRBV21-1 is a pseudogene locus. This CDR3 spans 15 amino acids. CDR3 amino acids: CASTQQGPYNSPLHF. DNA of the CDR3: TGTGCCAGCACCCAACAGGGACCCTATAATTCACCCCTCCACTTT.

This chain uses TRBV13 with TRBJ2-2; D perhaps matches TRBD2 (6 bases). This CDR3 is built from 13 residues. Germline CDR1 reads PRHDT; CDR2 reads FYEKMQ (reference sequence). The ends were cut back, 4 bases at V and 8 bases at J, with 11 bases in the middle. The CDR3 coding sequence is TGTGCCAGCAGCTACCGGGGGTCTGGGGAGCTGTTTTTT. Translation gives CASSYRGSGELFF.

V usage is TRBV7-2 and J usage is TRBJ1-2; D is unclear. Germline V gene lookup returns CDR1 SGHTA and CDR2 FQGNSA. Trimming left V 0 bases short and J 0 bases short, with 8 bases between. The CDR3 extends over 15 amino acids. CDR3 coding DNA: TGTGCCAGCAGCTTAGCGGGCAGACCTAACTATGGCTACACCTTC. It is translated as CASSLAGRPNYGYTF.

This clone has just one count. The chain has TRBV7-2 and TRBJ1-5, with no clear D. The CDR3 runs to 17 residues. Trimming left V 4 bases short and J 0 bases short, with 16 bases between. Germline-derived CDR1 and CDR2 are SGHTA and FQGNSA. The DNA of the CDR3 is TGTGCCAGCAGCTCGGGGATGAGGTCCGATAGCAATCAGCCCCAGCATTTT. Translated, it gives CASSSGMRSDSNQPQHF.

The chain employs TRBV19 and TRBJ2-5; TRBD1 matches 7 bases. V lost 2 bases, J lost 2 bases, and 2 bases stayed unmatched. The CDR3 runs to 14 residues. Germline CDR1 is LNHDA and CDR2 is SQIVND (reference sequence). The CDR3 nucleotides are TGTGCCAGTAGTATAAACAGGGGTCAAGAGACCCAGTACTTC. Encoded protein: CASSINRGQETQYF.

The chain joins TRBV30 to TRBJ2-2; TRBD2 is a possible D gene (7 bases). V dropped 2 bases and J dropped 3 bases, with 13 bases sitting between them. Germline V lookup: CDR1 GTSNPN, CDR2 SVGIG (reference sequence). This CDR3 has 15 residues. CDR3 in DNA: TGTGCCTGGAGTACGGGGGGCTTGGACACCGGGGAGCTGTTTTTT. This translates into CAWSTGGLDTGELFF.